These 25 T cell receptor beta chains originate from one sample sequenced in a study of patients and donors after allogeneic stem cell transplantation. TCRdb fed the RT-PCR reads into MiXCR, producing one record per CDR3 protein. Of about a million distinct CDR3 sequences in the sample, roughly 18% are singletons; the top ten hold under 6.5%. Sequencing was performed on blood, either unsorted or a sorted T cell fraction (not recorded which). These receptors came from a human donor who was either an allogeneic HSCT recipient or a stem cell or donor lymphocyte infusion donor (not recorded which). It is not recorded whose cells these are; they may come from a transplant donor.

The rearrangement joins TRBV3-1 to TRBJ2-1; TRBD1 might be the D (7 bases). CDR1 LGHDT and CDR2 YNNKEL come from the germline V gene (reference sequence). Trimming removed 2 bases from V and 10 bases from J, with 15 bases in between. The length of the CDR3 is 14 residues. The CDR3 reads CASSQSRQGGEQFF. DNA for the CDR3: TGTGCCAGCAGCCAATCGCGACAGGGAGGCGAGCAGTTCTTC.

This clonotype was observed a handful of times. This chain uses TRBV20-1 with TRBJ1-1, with D perhaps TRBD1 (6 bases). The CDR3 totals 13 residues. From germline, CDR1 is DFQATT and CDR2 SNEGSKA (reference sequence). Deletions cut 2 bases from V and 1 base from J, with 8 bases between. The CDR3 reads CSARNRENTEAFF. CDR3 DNA sequence: TGCAGTGCTAGAAACAGGGAGAACACTGAAGCTTTCTTT.

J is TRBJ2-1 and V is TRBV5-1, with D possibly being TRBD1 (8 bases). Germline CDR1 reads SGHRS; CDR2 reads YFSETQ. The length of the CDR3 is 18 residues. Trimming left V 3 bases short and J 4 bases short, with 23 bases between. The CDR3 DNA is TGCGCCAGCAGCTCAGGACAGGGATCAGCGGGACCTTACAATGAGCAGTTCTTC. Its protein product is CASSSGQGSAGPYNEQFF.

There are a few counts of this clonotype. V usage is TRBV10-3 and J usage is TRBJ2-6, with 13 positions matching TRBD2. Germline V gene data show CDR1 as ENHRY and CDR2 as SYGVKD. Trimming took 4 bases from V and 0 from J; bases not matched to a gene: 0. The CDR3 is made up of 17 amino acids. In nucleotides, the CDR3 is TGTGCCATCAGTGGGACTAGCGGGGGCTCTGGGGCCAACGTCCTGACTTTC. Its protein product is CAISGTSGGSGANVLTF.

J is TRBJ2-5 and V is TRBV30; D is unresolved. This CDR3 region has 13 residues. Germline CDR1 reads GTSNPN; CDR2 reads SVGIG (reference sequence). Trimming left V 0 bases short and J 5 bases short, with 10 bases between. The CDR3 bases are TGTGCCTGGAGTGTAGGAAATCGGGAGACCCAGTACTTC. Its protein is CAWSVGNRETQYF.

The V gene is TRBV20-1, the J gene TRBJ1-5, with D tentatively TRBD1 (6 bases). The V end was cut by 2 bases, the J end by 3 bases, with 17 bases between. Germline V gene sequence: CDR1 DFQATT, CDR2 SNEGSKA (reference sequence). CDR3 length equals 16 residues. CDR3 amino acids: CSARIRLRGINQPQHF. In nucleotides, the CDR3 is TGCAGTGCTAGAATTCGGTTAAGGGGGATCAATCAGCCCCAGCATTTT.

J is TRBJ2-7 and V is TRBV19; D uncertain. The CDR3 runs to 15 residues. The germline V gene encodes CDR1 LNHDA and CDR2 SQIVND (reference sequence). Trimming left V 4 bases short and J 7 bases short, with 20 bases between. The CDR3: CASSSSGRPQGEQYF. CDR3 in DNA: TGTGCCAGTAGTAGTAGTGGCAGACCACAAGGAGAGCAGTACTTC.

In this sample, this clonotype turned up a few times. V gene TRBV5-1 combines with J gene TRBJ2-3, with D unresolved. V was shortened by 3 bases and J by 3 bases, with 17 bases between the two germline ends. Germline CDR1 reads SGHRS; CDR2 reads YFSETQ. The CDR3 loop spans 16 amino acids. DNA for the CDR3: TGCGCCAGCAGCTCGCAAGCTAAAGGGTGGACAGATACGCAGTATTTT. It encodes CASSSQAKGWTDTQYF.

V is TRBV5-1 and J is TRBJ2-3; 9 positions match TRBD1. Per germline, CDR1 SGHRS and CDR2 YFSETQ. There are 14 residues in the CDR3. The junction had 5 bases not matched to a gene; V was cut back by 4 bases and J by 5 bases. The DNA of the CDR3 is TGCGCCAGCAGCCGGGACAGGGTAGAAGATACGCAGTATTTT. It encodes CASSRDRVEDTQYF.

The J gene is TRBJ2-2, the V gene TRBV7-9; D is unresolved. The CDR3 extends over 15 amino acids. Trimming removed 5 bases at V and 2 bases at J, with 12 bases between. Germline CDR1 is SEHNR and CDR2 is FQNEAQ (reference sequence). CDR3 coding DNA: TGTGCCAGCAGCCCCCCGGGCCCCAACACCGGGGAGCTGTTTTTT. Its protein is CASSPPGPNTGELFF. Complete variable domain (other parts from reference TRBV7-9 and TRBJ2-2): DTGVSQNPRHKITKRGQNVTFRCDPISEHNRLYWYRQTLGQGPEFLTYFQNEAQLEKSRLLSDRFSAERPKGSFSTLEIQRTEQGDSAMYLCASSPPGPNTGELFFGEGSRLTVL.

The rearrangement joins TRBV6-1 to TRBJ1-2; D is uncertain. The CDR3 sequence is 13 residues long. The germline V and J ends were trimmed by 6 bases and 8 bases, with 16 bases remaining between them. Germline CDR1 reads MNHNS; CDR2 reads SASEGT. CDR3 in amino acids: CASRDGPSRGYTF. The CDR3 DNA is TGTGCCAGCAGGGACGGGCCCTCTAGGGGCTACACCTTC.

V gene TRBV7-9 combines with J gene TRBJ2-5; no firm D call. V lost 5 bases to trimming and J lost 0 bases, with 10 bases between them. Germline lookup yields CDR1 SEHNR and CDR2 FQNEAQ (reference sequence). The CDR3 consists of 14 residues. The chain's CDR3 is CASSQIDYQETQYF. For the CDR3, the DNA is TGTGCCAGCAGCCAGATAGACTACCAAGAGACCCAGTACTTC.

This clonotype was observed a few times. The CDR3 DNA reads as TGTGCCAGCACCAAGGAGACCCAGTACTTC. Translating it yields CASTKETQYF. The chain recombines TRBV2 with TRBJ2-5, with D unresolved. Deletions cut 7 bases from V and 5 bases from J, with 5 bases between. This CDR3 contains 10 residues. Germline assignment: CDR1 SNHLY and CDR2 FYNNEI.

This clonotype was observed a handful of times. The chain carries TRBV5-1 and TRBJ2-1, with no clear D. The CDR3 is 15 amino acids. The germline V gene has CDR1 SGHRS and CDR2 YFSETQ. The V end was cut by 2 bases, the J end by 1 base, with 10 bases between. The CDR3 sequence: CASSLPRESYNEQFF. The CDR3 bases are TGCGCCAGCAGCTTACCACGCGAGTCCTACAATGAGCAGTTCTTC.

This clonotype has a handful of counts. The V and J genes are TRBV11-3 and TRBJ2-2; 14 bases fit TRBD2. The CDR3 runs to 17 residues. CDR1 and CDR2 (germline): SGHNT, YENEEA. V shed 5 bases and J 5 bases; nucleotides not matched to a gene: 7. The CDR3 is CASSTGTSGRRTGELFF. The CDR3 region has the DNA TGTGCCAGCAGCACCGGGACTAGCGGGAGACGGACCGGGGAGCTGTTTTTT.

Ten or more counts support this clonotype. This chain uses TRBV5-1 with TRBJ2-3, with D possibly being TRBD1 (6 bases). V gave up 4 bases and J gave up 2 bases, with 11 bases separating them. Germline-derived CDR1 and CDR2 are SGHRS and YFSETQ. This CDR3 is built from 14 residues. CDR3 region: CASSRRDNTDTQYF. CDR3 sequence (DNA): TGCGCCAGCAGCCGCCGGGACAACACAGATACGCAGTATTTT.

The V and J genes are TRBV12-3 or TRBV12-4 and TRBJ2-4; D is ambiguous. Trimming left V 7 bases short and J 0 bases short, with 10 bases between. The CDR3 consists of 14 residues. The CDR3 here is CASTPDVAKNIQYF. The DNA for the CDR3 is TGTGCCAGCACCCCGGATGTAGCCAAAAACATTCAGTACTTC.

The chain joins TRBV4-1 to TRBJ2-2; no reliable D call. Germline-derived CDR1 and CDR2 are MGHRA and YSYEKL. The CDR3 is 17 residues long. Between the trimmed V and J ends, which lost 2 bases and 0 bases, there was a span of 13 bases. The chain's CDR3 is CASSQRVPGPNTGELFF. The CDR3 bases are TGCGCCAGCAGCCAAAGGGTGCCAGGACCGAACACCGGGGAGCTGTTTTTT.

V is TRBV27 and J is TRBJ2-7; TRBD2 matches at 12 bases. J was trimmed by 4 bases and V by 5 bases; bases with no gene match: 9. CDR1 and CDR2 (germline): MNHEY, SMNVEV (reference sequence). CDR3 size: 16 residues. In DNA, the CDR3 is TGTGCCAGCAGTCCCCAGTCTAGCGGGAGGGGGTACGAGCAGTACTTC. It translates to CASSPQSSGRGYEQYF.

CDR3 coding DNA: TGTGCCTGGAATAGACGATCCTACGAGCAGTACTTC. This sequence encodes CAWNRRSYEQYF. The V call is TRBV30, the J call TRBJ2-7; no reliable D call. V was trimmed by 4 bases and J by 1 base, leaving 8 bases between them. CDR3 length: 12 residues. CDR1 is GTSNPN, CDR2 SVGIG, per germline (reference sequence).

This chain uses TRBV9 with TRBJ2-7, with TRBD1 as a possible D gene (6 bases). The CDR3 runs to 13 residues. The germline V and J ends were trimmed by 3 bases and 2 bases, with 9 bases remaining between them. Germline-derived CDR1 and CDR2 are SGDLS and YYNGEE. Here the CDR3 DNA reads TGTGCCAGCAGCGCAGGGGAACCCTACGAGCAGTACTTC. This sequence encodes CASSAGEPYEQYF.

In its sample, this clonotype was seen a few times. V is TRBV11-1 and J is TRBJ2-6; D gene ambiguous. The germline V gene has CDR1 SGHAT and CDR2 FQDESV (reference sequence). V was shortened by 4 bases and J by 0 bases, with 16 bases between the two germline ends. This CDR3 has 18 residues. As DNA, the CDR3 is TGTGCCAGCAGCTACCCGACGGACCTGAGCTCTGGGGCCAACGTCCTGACTTTC. Encoded protein: CASSYPTDLSSGANVLTF.

V gene TRBV5-1 combines with J gene TRBJ1-4; 9 bases are shared with TRBD1. The germline CDR1 and CDR2 sequences are SGHRS and YFSETQ. The junction had 5 bases not matched to a gene; V was cut back by 4 bases and J by 7 bases. The CDR3 is 14 residues long. CDR3 sequence (DNA): TGCGCCAGCAGCCGACAGGGGGATGCTGAAAAACTGTTTTTT. It yields the protein CASSRQGDAEKLFF.

The V gene is TRBV6-2 or TRBV6-3, the J gene TRBJ1-4; no clear D. This CDR3 has 15 residues. Germline V gene lookup returns CDR1 MNHEY and CDR2 SVGEGT. Trimming cost V 0 bases and J 8 bases, with 13 bases left between them. The CDR3 bases are TGTGCCAGCAGTTACTCCCCCCCAAGAGGGGAAAAACTGTTTTTT. Its translation: CASSYSPPRGEKLFF.

The V call is TRBV4-2, the J call TRBJ2-5, with D possibly being TRBD2 (6 bases). V shed 2 bases and J shed 5 bases, with 15 bases lying between them. This CDR3 is 15 amino acids long. Germline CDR1 and CDR2: LGHNA and YNFKEQ. The CDR3, as DNA: TGTGCCAGCAGCCAAATCGGGGGTTCAGGGGAGACCCAGTACTTC. Translating it yields CASSQIGGSGETQYF.